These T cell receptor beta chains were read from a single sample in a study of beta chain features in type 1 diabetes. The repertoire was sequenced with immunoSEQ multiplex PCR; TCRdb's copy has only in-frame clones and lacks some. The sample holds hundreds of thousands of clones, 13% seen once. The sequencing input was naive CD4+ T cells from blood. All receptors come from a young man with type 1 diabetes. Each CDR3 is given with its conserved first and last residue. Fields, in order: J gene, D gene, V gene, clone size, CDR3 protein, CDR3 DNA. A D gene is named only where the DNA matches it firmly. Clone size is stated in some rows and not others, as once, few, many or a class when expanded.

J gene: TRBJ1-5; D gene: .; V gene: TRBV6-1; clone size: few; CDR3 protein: CASSEGQAGQPQHF; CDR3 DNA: TGTGCCAGCAGTGAAGGACAGGCAGGTCAGCCCCAGCATTTT
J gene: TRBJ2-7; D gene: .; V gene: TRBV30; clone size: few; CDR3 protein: CAWAPGAFGEQYF; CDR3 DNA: TGTGCCTGGGCCCCAGGGGCCTTTGGCGAGCAGTACTTC
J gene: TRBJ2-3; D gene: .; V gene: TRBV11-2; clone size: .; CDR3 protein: CASSFDGASTDTQYF; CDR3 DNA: TGTGCCAGCAGCTTCGACGGAGCTAGCACAGATACGCAGTATTTT
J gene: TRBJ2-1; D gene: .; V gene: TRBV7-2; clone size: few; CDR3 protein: CASSLYGEYNEQFF; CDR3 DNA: TGTGCCAGCAGCTTATACGGGGAGTACAATGAGCAGTTCTTC
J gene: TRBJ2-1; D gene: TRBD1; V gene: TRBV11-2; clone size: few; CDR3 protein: CASSPLLGQGNEQFF; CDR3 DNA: TGTGCCAGCAGCCCCCTCCTCGGACAGGGGAATGAGCAGTTCTTC
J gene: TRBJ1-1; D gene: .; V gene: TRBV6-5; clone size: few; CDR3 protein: CASSRYTEAFF; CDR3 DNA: TGTGCCAGCAGTCGTTACACTGAAGCTTTCTTT
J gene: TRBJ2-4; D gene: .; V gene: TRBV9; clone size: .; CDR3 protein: CASSVAPNIQYF; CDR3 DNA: TGTGCCAGCAGCGTTGCGCCAAACATTCAGTACTTC
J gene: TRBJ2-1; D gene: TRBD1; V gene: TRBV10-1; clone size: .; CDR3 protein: CASSTGVNEQFF; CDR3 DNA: TGCGCCAGCAGCACAGGGGTTAATGAGCAGTTCTTC
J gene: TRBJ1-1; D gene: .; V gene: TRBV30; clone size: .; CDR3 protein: CACSGPPNTEAFF; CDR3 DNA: TGTGCCTGTTCCGGGCCCCCAAACACTGAAGCTTTCTTT
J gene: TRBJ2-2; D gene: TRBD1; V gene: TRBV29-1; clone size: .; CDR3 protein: CSVDRGLTGELFF; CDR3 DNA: TGCAGCGTTGACAGGGGGCTAACCGGGGAGCTGTTTTTT
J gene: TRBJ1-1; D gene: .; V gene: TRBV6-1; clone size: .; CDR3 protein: CASSVESMNTEAFF; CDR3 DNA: TGTGCCAGCAGTGTGGAAAGTATGAACACTGAAGCTTTCTTT
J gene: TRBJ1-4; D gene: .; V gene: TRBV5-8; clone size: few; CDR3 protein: CASSSDGATNEKLFF; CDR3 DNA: TGTGCCAGCAGCTCGGACGGAGCAACTAATGAAAAACTGTTTTTT
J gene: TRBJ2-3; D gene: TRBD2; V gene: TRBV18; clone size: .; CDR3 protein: CASSPPGLRGTDTQYF; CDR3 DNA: TGTGCCAGCTCACCACCGGGACTAAGGGGCACAGATACGCAGTATTTT
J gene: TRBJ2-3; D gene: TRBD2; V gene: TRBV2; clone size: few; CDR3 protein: CASSEWGLAVADTQYF; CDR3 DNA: TGTGCCAGCAGTGAGTGGGGACTAGCAGTCGCAGATACGCAGTATTTT
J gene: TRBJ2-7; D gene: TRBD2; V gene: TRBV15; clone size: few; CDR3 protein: CATRRGGASYEQYF; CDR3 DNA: TGTGCCACCAGGCGGGGGGGCGCCTCCTACGAGCAGTACTTC
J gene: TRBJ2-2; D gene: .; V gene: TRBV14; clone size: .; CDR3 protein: CASSHNTGELFF; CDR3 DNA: TGTGCCAGCAGTCACAACACCGGGGAGCTGTTTTTT
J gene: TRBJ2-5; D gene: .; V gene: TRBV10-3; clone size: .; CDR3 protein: CAINGLPGARETQYF; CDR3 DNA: TGTGCCATCAACGGTCTGCCGGGGGCGCGGGAGACCCAGTACTTC
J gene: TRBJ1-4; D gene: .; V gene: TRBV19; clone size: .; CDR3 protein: CASIDRGEKLFF; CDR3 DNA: TGTGCCAGCATTGACAGAGGTGAAAAACTGTTTTTT
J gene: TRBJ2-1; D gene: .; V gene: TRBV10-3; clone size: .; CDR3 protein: CAISDGRGVDNEQFF; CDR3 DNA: TGTGCCATCAGTGACGGCAGGGGGGTTGACAATGAGCAGTTCTTC
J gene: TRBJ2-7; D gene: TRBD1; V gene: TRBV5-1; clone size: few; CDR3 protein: CASSLGQGASEQYF; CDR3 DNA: TGCGCCAGCAGCTTAGGACAGGGGGCTAGCGAGCAGTACTTC
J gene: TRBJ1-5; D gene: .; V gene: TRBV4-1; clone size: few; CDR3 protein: CASSQAPPGPQHF; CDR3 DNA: TGCGCCAGCAGCCAAGCGCCTCCTGGGCCCCAGCATTTT
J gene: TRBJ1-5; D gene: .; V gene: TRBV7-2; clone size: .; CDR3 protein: CASSLSKGQPQHF; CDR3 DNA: TGTGCCAGCAGCTTATCAAAGGGGCAGCCCCAGCATTTT
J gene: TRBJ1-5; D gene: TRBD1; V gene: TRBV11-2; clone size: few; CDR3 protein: CASSPGQGNQPQHF; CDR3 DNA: TGTGCCAGCAGCCCGGGACAGGGAAATCAGCCCCAGCATTTT
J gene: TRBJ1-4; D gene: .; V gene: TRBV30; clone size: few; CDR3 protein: CAWSTLDEKLFF; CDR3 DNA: TGTGCCTGGAGTACGCTCGATGAAAAACTGTTTTTT
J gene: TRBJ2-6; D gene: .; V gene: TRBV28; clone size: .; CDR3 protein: CASSVVMSRDTYSDSGANVLTF; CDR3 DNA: TGTGCCAGCAGCGTCGTCATGTCCCGGGACACGTATTCGGACTCTGGGGCCAACGTCCTGACTTTC
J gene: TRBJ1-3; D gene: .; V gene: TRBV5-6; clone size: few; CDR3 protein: CASSLLSTGAGNTIYF; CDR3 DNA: TGTGCCAGCAGCTTACTCTCGACAGGTGCTGGAAACACCATATATTTT
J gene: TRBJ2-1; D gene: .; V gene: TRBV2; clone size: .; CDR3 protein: CASSGQPVGNEQFF; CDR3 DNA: TGTGCCAGCAGCGGACAACCGGTGGGCAATGAGCAGTTCTTC
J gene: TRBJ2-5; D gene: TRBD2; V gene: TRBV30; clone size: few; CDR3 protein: CAWAGLGETQYF; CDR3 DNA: TGTGCCTGGGCCGGACTAGGAGAGACCCAGTACTTC
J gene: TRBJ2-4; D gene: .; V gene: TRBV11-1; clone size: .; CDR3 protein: CASSEQDSDIQYF; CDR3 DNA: TGTGCCAGCAGCGAACAGGACAGTGACATTCAGTACTTC
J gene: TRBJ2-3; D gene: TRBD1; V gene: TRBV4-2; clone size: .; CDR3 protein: CASSHDTGEGGSSTDTQYF; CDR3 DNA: TGTGCCAGCAGCCATGATACAGGGGAAGGTGGATCTAGCACAGATACGCAGTATTTT
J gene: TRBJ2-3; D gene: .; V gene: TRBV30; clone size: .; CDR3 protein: CAWSKGISTDTQYF; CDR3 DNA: TGTGCCTGGAGTAAAGGGATAAGCACAGATACGCAGTATTTT
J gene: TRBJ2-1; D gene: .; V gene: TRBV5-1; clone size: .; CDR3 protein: CASGAGGPNNEQFF; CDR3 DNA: TGCGCCAGCGGGGCTGGAGGCCCCAACAATGAGCAGTTCTTC
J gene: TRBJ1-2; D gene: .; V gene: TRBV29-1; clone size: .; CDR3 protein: CSTQPATNYGYTF; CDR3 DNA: TGCAGCACCCAACCGGCTACTAACTATGGCTACACCTTC
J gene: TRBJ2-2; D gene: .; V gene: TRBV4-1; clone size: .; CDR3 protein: CASSQDGDWKNTGELFF; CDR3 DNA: TGCGCCAGCAGCCAAGATGGGGACTGGAAGAACACCGGGGAGCTGTTTTTT
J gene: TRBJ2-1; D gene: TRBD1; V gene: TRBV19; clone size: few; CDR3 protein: CASIQGAGNEQFF; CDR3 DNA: TGTGCCAGTATACAGGGGGCAGGCAATGAGCAGTTCTTC
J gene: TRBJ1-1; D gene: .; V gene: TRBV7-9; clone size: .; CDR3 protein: CASSSRRESTEAFF; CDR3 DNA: TGTGCCAGCAGCTCTAGGCGGGAATCCACTGAAGCTTTCTTT
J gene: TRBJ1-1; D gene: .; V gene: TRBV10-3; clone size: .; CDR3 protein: CAISEAGYTEAFF; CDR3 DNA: TGTGCCATCAGTGAGGCCGGATACACTGAAGCTTTCTTT
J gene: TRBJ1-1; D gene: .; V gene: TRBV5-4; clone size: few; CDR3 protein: CASSLRGGSLEAFF; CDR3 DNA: TGTGCCAGCAGCTTGAGGGGGGGATCTCTTGAAGCTTTCTTT
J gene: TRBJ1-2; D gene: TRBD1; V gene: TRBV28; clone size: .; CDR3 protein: CAATGVGGYTF; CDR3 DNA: TGTGCCGCGACAGGGGTGGGTGGCTACACCTTC
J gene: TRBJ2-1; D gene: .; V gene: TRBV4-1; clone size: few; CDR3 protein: CASSQTYGYNEQFF; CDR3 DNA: TGCGCCAGCAGCCAAACATACGGGTACAATGAGCAGTTCTTC
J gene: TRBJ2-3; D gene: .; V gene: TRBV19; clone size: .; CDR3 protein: CASSFGTQGTDTQYF; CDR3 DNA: TGTGCCAGTAGTTTCGGGACACAAGGCACAGATACGCAGTATTTT
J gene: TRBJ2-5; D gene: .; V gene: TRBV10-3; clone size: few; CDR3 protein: CATQRGQETQYF; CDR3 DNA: TGTGCCACACAACGGGGGCAAGAGACCCAGTACTTC
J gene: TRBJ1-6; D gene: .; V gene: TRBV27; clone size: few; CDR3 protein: CASSSGNSPLHF; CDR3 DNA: TGTGCCAGCAGTTCAGGAAATTCACCCCTCCACTTT
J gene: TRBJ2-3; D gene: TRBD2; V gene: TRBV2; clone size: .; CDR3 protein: CASSWGGTDTQYF; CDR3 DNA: TGTGCCAGCAGTTGGGGAGGGACGGATACGCAGTATTTT
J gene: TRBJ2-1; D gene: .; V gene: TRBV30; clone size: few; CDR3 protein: CAWGTGVNNEQFF; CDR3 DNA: TGTGCCTGGGGGACGGGGGTGAACAATGAGCAGTTCTTC